Each of the 28 T cell receptor beta chains below was sequenced from the same sample in a study of Graves' ophthalmopathy and Graves' hyperthyroidism. The authors amplified TCR beta CDR3 regions from RNA transcripts. A first-round RT-PCR used HTBI primers, followed by a second-round multiplex PCR. MiXCR, run by TCRdb on the multiplex PCR reads, gives a single entry per CDR3 protein. The repertoire includes about 220,000 distinct CDR3 sequences, about a fifth of them detected once, and under 55% sits in the top ten. The sequenced sample was peripheral blood. The origin of the receptors is a woman aged 50 to 65 with Graves' ophthalmopathy.

There are many counts of this clonotype. The chain links TRBV28 to TRBJ2-5; 11 positions match TRBD2. This CDR3 is 17 amino acids long. The junction had 13 bases not matched to a gene; V was cut back by 6 bases and J by 4 bases. Germline V CDR1 and CDR2: MDHEN, SYDVKM. This CDR3 is CASSFVQLAGERETQYF. The CDR3 DNA reads TGTGCCAGCAGCTTCGTCCAACTAGCGGGAGAACGAGAGACCCAGTACTTC.

This clonotype was seen at least ten times. The CDR3, as DNA: TGCAGTGCTGGAGTCGGACAGGGCGGTGCGTACGAGCAGTACTTC. This gives the protein CSAGVGQGGAYEQYF. The chain joins TRBV20-1 to TRBJ2-7, with 8 bases identical to TRBD1. The ends lost 5 bases at V and 4 bases at J; junction bases unmatched: 13. There are 15 residues in the CDR3. Germline loops: CDR1 DFQATT, CDR2 SNEGSKA (reference sequence).

This clonotype has only a few counts. The gene calls are TRBV2 and TRBJ2-5; D remains unclear. The germline V gene encodes CDR1 SNHLY and CDR2 FYNNEI. The CDR3 has 13 amino acids. The V gene lost 5 bases and the J gene lost 3 bases, with 10 bases spanning the gap. This CDR3 is CASSLDLKETQYF. CDR3 coding DNA: TGTGCCAGCAGTCTGGATCTAAAAGAGACCCAGTACTTC.

In its sample, this clonotype was seen many times. The chain carries TRBV7-9 and TRBJ2-7; 10 nucleotides line up with TRBD1. The germline V gene has CDR1 SEHNR and CDR2 FQNEAQ (reference sequence). With V trimmed by 1 base and J by 6 bases, 9 bases remained unmatched. CDR3 length equals 16 residues. The CDR3, as DNA: TGTGCCAGCAGCTTAGGGGGGGGACAGGGGTTCGGCGAGCAGTACTTC. It encodes CASSLGGGQGFGEQYF.

This clonotype has a count of ten or more. This chain links TRBV5-1 with TRBJ1-2; D unresolved. CDR1 and CDR2 (germline): SGHRS, YFSETQ. Trimming left V 4 bases short and J 6 bases short, with 13 bases between. This CDR3 contains 13 residues. The CDR3 nucleotides read TGCGCCAGCAGCCGAGAGGGAATCGATGGCTACACCTTC. Translated, it gives CASSREGIDGYTF. The whole variable domain, remainder taken from reference TRBV5-1 and TRBJ1-2, is KAGVTQTPRYLIKTRGQQVTLSCSPISGHRSVSWYQQTPGQGLQFLFEYFSETQRNKGNFPGRFSGRQFSNSRSEMNVSTLELGDSALYLCASSREGIDGYTFGSGTRLTVV.

This clonotype has just a few counts. The chain uses TRBV12-3 or TRBV12-4 and TRBJ1-1; no firm D call. V dropped 5 bases and J dropped 1 base, with 17 bases sitting between them. The CDR3 has 16 amino acids. This CDR3 reads CASSREWGQENTEAFF. The DNA for the CDR3 is TGTGCCAGCAGTCGCGAGTGGGGTCAGGAGAACACTGAAGCTTTCTTT.

This clonotype has only a few counts. The V call is TRBV7-9, the J call TRBJ1-1; a weak D match, TRBD1 (6 bases). V dropped 3 bases and J dropped 0 bases, with 8 bases sitting between them. Germline assignment: CDR1 SEHNR and CDR2 FQNEAQ (reference sequence). The CDR3 sequence is 14 residues long. DNA for the CDR3: TGTGCCAGCAGCTTGGGGACACTGAACACTGAAGCTTTCTTT. Its translation is CASSLGTLNTEAFF.

The chain joins TRBV3-1 to TRBJ2-1, with 7 bases that match TRBD2. The germline gives CDR1 LGHDT, CDR2 YNNKEL (reference sequence). The CDR3 loop spans 15 amino acids. V lost 0 bases to trimming and J lost 10 bases; unmatched junction nucleotides: 9. As DNA, the CDR3 is TGTGCCAGCAGCCAAGAGGTGGCTGCCGGGGGGGAGCAGTTCTTC. Its protein product is CASSQEVAAGGEQFF.

V is TRBV28 and J is TRBJ2-7; TRBD2 aligns across 8 bases. Germline assignment: CDR1 MDHEN and CDR2 SYDVKM. After removal of 5 bases from V and 4 bases from J, the junction contained 7 bases not matched to a gene. This CDR3 spans 14 amino acids. The CDR3 is CASSIGTRGYEQYF. CDR3 nucleotides: TGTGCCAGCAGTATAGGGACTAGGGGATACGAGCAGTACTTC.

This rearrangement joins TRBV24-1 to TRBJ2-5; TRBD1 matches at 8 bases. Germline V CDR1 and CDR2: KGHDR, SFDVKD. This CDR3 region has 15 residues. Trimming at V came to 2 bases and at J to 5 bases, leaving 6 bases not matched to a gene. Here the CDR3 DNA reads TGTGCCACCAGTGATTCGACAGGGGTAGAGGAGACCCAGTACTTC. Encoded protein: CATSDSTGVEETQYF.

This clonotype was picked up a small number of times. This chain connects TRBV20-1 to TRBJ2-2, with TRBD2 matching over 10 bases. The CDR3 contains 14 residues. The germline CDR1 and CDR2 sequences are DFQATT and SNEGSKA (reference sequence). Germline trimming cut 6 bases from V and 3 bases from J; bases unmatched to any gene: 4. Here the CDR3 DNA reads TGCAGTGCGGATCTAGCGGGGGACACCGGGGAGCTGTTTTTT. Its translation: CSADLAGDTGELFF.

This clonotype occurred many times. The genes are TRBV2 and TRBJ1-2; 8 nucleotides match TRBD1. Germline V gives CDR1 SNHLY, CDR2 FYNNEI. After removal of 5 bases from V and 2 bases from J, the junction contained 10 bases not matched to a gene. This CDR3 is 16 amino acids long. CDR3 loop: CASSPLPGQGNYGYTF. DNA for the CDR3: TGTGCCAGCAGTCCCCTACCCGGACAGGGAAACTATGGCTACACCTTC.

This clonotype showed up many times. The J gene is TRBJ2-5, the V gene TRBV30, with a possible D match to TRBD2 (6 bases). There are 15 residues in the CDR3. Germline V gives CDR1 GTSNPN, CDR2 SVGIG (reference sequence). With 1 base removed from V and 4 bases from J, the gap between germline ends came to 16 bases. The chain's CDR3 is CAWSGTTGVTETQYF. The CDR3 DNA sequence: TGTGCCTGGAGTGGGACAACGGGGGTTACAGAGACCCAGTACTTC.

The chain combines TRBV9 with TRBJ2-6; 9 nucleotides line up with TRBD1. V lost 2 bases to trimming and J lost 0 bases; unmatched junction nucleotides: 6. The germline V gene encodes CDR1 SGDLS and CDR2 YYNGEE. This CDR3 region has 18 residues. CDR3 protein: CASSVTTGGSSGANVLTF. In DNA, the CDR3 is TGTGCCAGCAGCGTTACGACAGGGGGAAGCTCTGGGGCCAACGTCCTGACTTTC.

This clonotype was counted at least ten times. V and J are TRBV29-1 and TRBJ1-2; D is perhaps TRBD1 (5 bases). Germline lookup yields CDR1 SQVTM and CDR2 ANQGSEA. V was clipped by 6 bases and J by 7 bases, with 21 bases between them. The CDR3 totals 14 residues. The CDR3 region has the DNA TGCAGCGTCGCCGGGGTAGGGCAGGGTCCTGGCTACACCTTC. Its translation: CSVAGVGQGPGYTF.

This clonotype was detected many times. The J gene is TRBJ2-7, the V gene TRBV5-1; D unresolved. Trimming shortened V by 2 bases and J by 0 bases, and 12 bases separated the two germline ends. Germline V CDR1 and CDR2: SGHRS, YFSETQ. The CDR3 has 15 residues. The chain's CDR3 is CASSFKGASSYEQYF. CDR3 DNA sequence: TGCGCCAGCAGCTTCAAGGGCGCCTCCTCCTACGAGCAGTACTTC.

The chain combines TRBV28 with TRBJ2-5, with TRBD1 matching over 9 bases. CDR1 is MDHEN, CDR2 SYDVKM, per germline. CDR3 length equals 14 residues. J gave up 5 bases and V 5 bases, and 6 bases lay outside the gene matches. The CDR3 DNA sequence: TGTGCCAGCAGTGCCCCGGGACAGGGTGAGACCCAGTACTTC. Its protein product is CASSAPGQGETQYF.

The CDR3 loop reads CASRRGADEQYF. The CDR3 DNA reads as TGTGCCAGCAGGCGGGGGGCGGACGAGCAGTACTTC. The chain joins TRBV6-1 to TRBJ2-7; TRBD2 aligns across 8 bases. The CDR3 has 12 residues. Germline V CDR1 and CDR2: MNHNS, SASEGT. V was pared by 6 bases and J by 5 bases, with 3 bases of the junction left unmatched.

This clonotype was seen many times. The CDR3 DNA is TGTGCCAGCAGCCGGGGTGGGGGCGCAGAGACCCAGTACTTC. Its protein is CASSRGGGAETQYF. This chain links TRBV12-3 or TRBV12-4 with TRBJ2-5; weak D call: TRBD1 (6 bases). V was clipped by 6 bases and J by 4 bases, with 15 bases between them. This CDR3 contains 14 residues.

This clonotype was detected many times. The CDR3 coding sequence is TGTGCCATCAGCAGCAGGGAGAACACTGAAGCTTTCTTT. Residues: CAISSRENTEAFF. J is TRBJ1-1 and V is TRBV10-3; a possible D gene is TRBD1 (5 bases). CDR1 and CDR2 from the germline V gene are ENHRY and SYGVKD. Trimming stripped 6 bases from V and 1 base from J, with 9 bases between. This CDR3 spans 13 amino acids.

The V gene is TRBV19, the J gene TRBJ2-7; D call uncertain. Germline-derived CDR1 and CDR2 are LNHDA and SQIVND (reference sequence). The CDR3 sequence is 13 residues long. V was trimmed by 5 bases and J by 3 bases, leaving 11 bases between them. CDR3 loop: CASSQDLNYEQYF. The CDR3 DNA is TGTGCCAGTAGTCAAGACCTTAACTACGAGCAGTACTTC.

This clonotype was seen repeatedly, ten times or more. The chain links TRBV4-2 to TRBJ2-7; no clear D. The CDR3 is 14 amino acids. Per the germline V gene, CDR1 is LGHNA and CDR2 is YNFKEQ. Trimming left V 1 base short and J 2 bases short, with 9 bases between. This CDR3 reads CASSQGFGAYEQYF. In DNA, the CDR3 is TGTGCCAGCAGCCAAGGGTTCGGTGCCTACGAGCAGTACTTC.

This clonotype occurred many times. The rearrangement joins TRBV6-5 to TRBJ1-5, with TRBD1 as a possible D gene (6 bases). The CDR3 is 15 amino acids. With 0 bases removed from V and 6 bases from J, the gap between germline ends came to 12 bases. Looked up from germline, CDR1 is MNHEY and CDR2 is SVGAGI. The CDR3 here is CASSYSRAGAQPQHF. The CDR3 bases are TGTGCCAGCAGTTACTCAAGGGCAGGGGCTCAGCCCCAGCATTTT.

This clonotype appeared many times. The rearrangement uses TRBV20-1 and TRBJ2-5; TRBD1 agrees at 10 bases. Germline CDR1 DFQATT, CDR2 SNEGSKA (reference sequence). With 7 bases clipped from V and 5 bases from J, the junction kept 7 bases outside the gene matches. This CDR3 comprises 13 residues. CDR3 DNA: TGCAGTGGAGGGACAGGGGATGACGAGACCCAGTACTTC. Amino acids: CSGGTGDDETQYF.

This clonotype has at least ten counts. The junction departs from germline at one end; a sequencing error may be responsible. V is TRBV20-1 and J is TRBJ2-7, with 7 positions matching TRBD2. CDR3 size: 13 residues. In germline, CDR1 is DFQATT, CDR2 SNEGSKA (reference sequence). The CDR3 sequence is CSASLAEPYERYF. The CDR3 DNA reads TGCAGTGCTAGTCTAGCGGAGCCCTACGAGCGGTACTTC.

This clonotype has a count of ten or more. This chain connects TRBV7-8 to TRBJ1-2; tentatively, D is TRBD1 (5 bases). The CDR3 runs to 14 residues. CDR1 SGHVS and CDR2 FQNEAQ come from the germline V gene. V shed 1 base and J shed 7 bases, with 13 bases lying between them. The CDR3 DNA sequence: TGTGCCAGCAGCTTAGATCGGGGGACGAGTGGCTACACCTTC. It is translated as CASSLDRGTSGYTF.

The table lists this clonotype with many counts. The V gene is TRBV2, the J gene TRBJ1-1; D unclear. CDR1 is SNHLY, CDR2 FYNNEI, per germline. The V end was cut by 7 bases, the J end by 1 base, with 13 bases between. The CDR3 is 14 residues long. CDR3 region: CASIWPRSNTEAFF. Written as DNA, the CDR3 is TGTGCCAGCATCTGGCCGCGTTCGAACACTGAAGCTTTCTTT.

This clonotype has ten or more counts. The genes are TRBV6-1 and TRBJ2-5; TRBD2 matches at 7 bases. The trim removed 7 bases at V and 5 bases at J, leaving 10 bases unmatched. Germline V lookup: CDR1 MNHNS, CDR2 SASEGT. The CDR3 spans 14 residues. CDR3 nucleotides: TGTGCCAGCACCTCCCAGCGGGGCGCGGAGACCCAGTACTTC. Protein product: CASTSQRGAETQYF.